The 20 T cell receptor beta chains below were found in one sample sequenced in a study of T cell responses to AZD1222 COVID-19 vaccine. Clones were sequenced by immunoSEQ multiplex PCR, and TCRdb holds only the in-frame ones, with some missing. Counted here are about 270,000 clones, 90% to 95% occurring once; the ten biggest clones make up around 0.58%. The sequences come from peripheral blood, collected 28 days after the second AZD1222 dose. The receptors were gathered from an adult who received the AZD1222 COVID-19 vaccine.

The gene calls are TRBV9 and TRBJ1-2; possibly TRBD1 for D (6 bases). Per the germline V gene, CDR1 is SGDLS and CDR2 is YYNGEE. Between the trimmed V and J ends, which lost 3 bases and 5 bases, there was a span of 11 bases. The CDR3 extends over 13 amino acids. CDR3 nucleotides: TGTGCCAGCAGCGCGGACAGTTGGTATGGCTACACCTTC. As protein: CASSADSWYGYTF.

The chain uses TRBV4-1 and TRBJ1-2; 11 bases map to TRBD1. The CDR3 is 15 residues long. J lost 4 bases, V lost 1 base, and 2 bases had no gene match. The germline gives CDR1 MGHRA, CDR2 YSYEKL. CDR3 coding DNA: TGCGCCAGCAGCCAAGGGGACAGGGGGACCTATGGCTACACCTTC. It is translated as CASSQGDRGTYGYTF.

V usage is TRBV11-2 and J usage is TRBJ2-5; D perhaps matches TRBD1 (6 bases). Germline CDR1 reads SGHAT; CDR2 reads FQNNGV. Trimming pared 3 bases from V and 10 bases from J, leaving 15 bases between. The CDR3 totals 13 residues. CDR3 nucleotide sequence: TGTGCCAGCAGCTTGGCTCCCCAAGGGGGCCAGTACTTC. Residues: CASSLAPQGGQYF.

The V call is TRBV7-9, the J call TRBJ1-1; 7 nucleotides line up with TRBD1. V lost 6 bases and J lost 4; bases outside the gene matches: 8. Germline V lookup: CDR1 SEHNR, CDR2 FQNEAQ (reference sequence). There are 14 residues in the CDR3. The CDR3 here is CASRAGGVGTEAFF. The CDR3 coding sequence is TGTGCCAGCAGGGCAGGGGGTGTAGGCACTGAAGCTTTCTTT.

The J gene is TRBJ2-7, the V gene TRBV7-3; 7 positions agree with TRBD1. After removal of 1 base from V and 3 bases from J, the junction contained 6 bases not matched to a gene. Per the germline V gene, CDR1 is SGHTA and CDR2 is FQGTGA. The CDR3 totals 15 residues. CDR3: CASSLIGTERYEQYF. In DNA, the CDR3 is TGTGCCAGCAGCTTAATCGGGACAGAACGCTACGAGCAGTACTTC. The entire variable domain, with the rest obtained from reference TRBV7-3 and TRBJ2-7, is as follows: GAGVSQTPSNKVTEKGKYVELRCDPISGHTALYWYRQSLGQGPEFLIYFQGTGAADDSGLPNDRFFAVRPEGSVSTLKIQRTERGDSAVYLCASSLIGTERYEQYFGPGTRLTVT.

V and J are TRBV9 and TRBJ1-2; no reliable D call. This CDR3 region has 13 residues. The germline V gene encodes CDR1 SGDLS and CDR2 YYNGEE. The V end lost 4 bases, the J end lost 3 bases, and 10 bases lay between the germline ends. The CDR3 is CASSIGPDYGYTF. The CDR3 region has the DNA TGTGCCAGCAGCATAGGTCCCGACTATGGCTACACCTTC.

The J gene is TRBJ2-1, the V gene TRBV6-1, with D possibly TRBD2 on 6 matching bases. Between the trimmed V and J ends, which lost 1 base and 1 base, there was a span of 8 bases. The CDR3 loop spans 15 amino acids. Germline lookup yields CDR1 MNHNS and CDR2 SASEGT. CDR3 region: CASSEEAGSYNEQFF. CDR3 nucleotides: TGTGCCAGCAGTGAAGAGGCGGGGTCCTACAATGAGCAGTTCTTC.

The V and J genes are TRBV24-1 and TRBJ1-2, with 7 bases identical to TRBD1. Germline assignment: CDR1 KGHDR and CDR2 SFDVKD. V lost 2 bases, J lost 8 bases, and 7 bases stayed unmatched. CDR3 size: 14 residues. The CDR3 DNA is TGTGCCACCAGTGATTCCCAGACAGGGCCGGGCTACACCTTC. It specifies CATSDSQTGPGYTF.

V usage is TRBV5-1 and J usage is TRBJ2-2; no firm D call. From germline, CDR1 is SGHRS and CDR2 YFSETQ. The length of the CDR3 is 15 residues. V lost 0 bases and J 0 bases, leaving 6 bases between the germline ends. The CDR3 DNA reads as TGCGCCAGCAGCTTGGGAGCACCGAACACCGGGGAGCTGTTTTTT. Encoded protein: CASSLGAPNTGELFF. The whole variable domain, remainder taken from reference TRBV5-1 and TRBJ2-2, is KAGVTQTPRYLIKTRGQQVTLSCSPISGHRSVSWYQQTPGQGLQFLFEYFSETQRNKGNFPGRFSGRQFSNSRSEMNVSTLELGDSALYLCASSLGAPNTGELFFGEGSRLTVL.

Concerning this clone: The same CDR3 is also encoded by other DNA sequences in this sample. This chain joins TRBV27 and TRBJ2-7, with unresolved D. The germline V and J ends were trimmed by 3 bases and 0 bases, with 3 bases remaining between them. Looked up from germline, CDR1 is MNHEY and CDR2 is SMNVEV (reference sequence). The CDR3 sequence is 12 residues long. The chain's CDR3 is CASSFLSYEQYF. The CDR3 region has the DNA TGTGCCAGCAGTTTCCTCTCCTACGAGCAGTACTTC.

The chain links TRBV5-1 to TRBJ2-7; D uncertain. This CDR3 spans 14 amino acids. V lost 4 bases and J 2 bases, leaving 13 bases between the germline ends. Germline loops: CDR1 SGHRS, CDR2 YFSETQ. The CDR3 spells CASSPTTPAYEQYF. The DNA of the CDR3 is TGCGCCAGCAGCCCGACAACTCCCGCCTACGAGCAGTACTTC.

This clone came up once. The chain is built from TRBV2 and TRBJ2-1; 9 bases are a match to TRBD2. CDR1 is SNHLY and CDR2 is FYNNEI in the germline V gene. The CDR3 runs 10 residues. The V gene end was trimmed by 8 bases and the J gene end by 13 bases; junction bases not matched to a gene: 3. The CDR3 region has the DNA TGTGCCAGCCGTCTAGCGGGACAGTTCTTC. Residues: CASRLAGQFF.

The chain carries TRBV5-6 and TRBJ2-3; TRBD2 aligns across 8 bases. The germline V gene has CDR1 SGHDT and CDR2 YYEEEE. V shed 2 bases, J shed 0 bases, and the junction held 5 bases outside the gene matches. The CDR3 loop spans 16 amino acids. The CDR3 DNA is TGTGCCAGCAGCTTAACTAGCGGAGGAAGCACAGATACGCAGTATTTT. It encodes CASSLTSGGSTDTQYF. Complete variable domain (other parts from reference TRBV5-6 and TRBJ2-3): DAGVTQSPTHLIKTRGQQVTLRCSPKSGHDTVSWYQQALGQGPQFIFQYYEEEERQRGNFPDRFSGHQFPNYSSELNVNALLLGDSALYLCASSLTSGGSTDTQYFGPGTRLTVL.

This chain uses TRBV6-2 or TRBV6-3 with TRBJ2-2, with unresolved D. CDR1 is MNHEY, CDR2 SVGEGT, per germline. Trimming pared 5 bases from V and 7 bases from J, leaving 11 bases between. The CDR3 loop spans 13 amino acids. Here the CDR3 DNA reads TGTGCCAGCAGTCGGCCGTTGGGCGGGGAGCTGTTTTTT. Its translation: CASSRPLGGELFF.

The chain couples TRBV28 to TRBJ2-3; possibly TRBD2 for D (5 bases). The CDR3 is made up of 14 amino acids. V gave up 4 bases and J gave up 3 bases, with 11 bases separating them. In germline, CDR1 is MDHEN, CDR2 SYDVKM. This chain's CDR3 is CASSSETRTDTQYF. DNA for the CDR3: TGTGCCAGCAGTTCCGAAACTAGAACAGATACGCAGTATTTT. Combining the CDR3 with reference TRBV28 and TRBJ2-3 gives the whole variable domain DVKVTQSSRYLVKRTGEKVFLECVQDMDHENMFWYRQDPGLGLRLIYFSYDVKMKEKGDIPEGYSVSREKKERFSLILESASTNQTSMYLCASSSETRTDTQYFGPGTRLTVL.

The chain recombines TRBV4-3 with TRBJ2-1; 8 positions agree with TRBD1. This CDR3 has 13 residues. With 0 bases clipped from V and 12 bases from J, the junction kept 4 bases outside the gene matches. Per germline, CDR1 LGHNA and CDR2 YSLEER. The CDR3, as DNA: TGCGCCAGCAGCCAAGACAGGGGGCGCCTGCAGTTCTTC. This encodes CASSQDRGRLQFF.

The chain links TRBV30 to TRBJ1-4; D might be TRBD1 (6 bases). This CDR3 has 17 residues. The V end was cut by 3 bases, the J end by 0 bases, with 17 bases between. The germline CDR1 and CDR2 sequences are GTSNPN and SVGIG (reference sequence). DNA for the CDR3: TGTGCCTGGAGCGCCCTGGGGGGGGCCCCAACTAATGAAAAACTGTTTTTT. It encodes CAWSALGGAPTNEKLFF.

This clone was found once. The chain is built from TRBV5-1 and TRBJ2-2; 13 positions agree with TRBD2. V gave up 4 bases and J gave up 3 bases; unmatched junction bases: 6. This CDR3 comprises 17 residues. The germline V gene has CDR1 SGHRS and CDR2 YFSETQ. In DNA, the CDR3 is TGCGCCAGCAGCCCGCCGGGACTAGCGGGATACACCGGGGAGCTGTTTTTT. Its translation: CASSPPGLAGYTGELFF.

This clone was recorded only once. The chain is built from TRBV6-2 or TRBV6-3 and TRBJ2-1; D uncertain. This CDR3 is built from 13 residues. Trimming pared 2 bases from V and 7 bases from J, leaving 9 bases between. The germline V gene has CDR1 MNHEY and CDR2 SVGEGT. The CDR3 DNA reads TGTGCCAGCAGTTACCCGATTGATAATGAGCAGTTCTTC. Amino acid sequence: CASSYPIDNEQFF.

V is TRBV7-9 and J is TRBJ1-2; tentative D call: TRBD1 (6 bases). Germline assignment: CDR1 SEHNR and CDR2 FQNEAQ (reference sequence). V lost 1 base to trimming and J lost 8 bases, with 29 bases between them. This CDR3 has 19 amino acids. CDR3: CASSLGLGFLGQLDGGYTF. The CDR3 bases are TGTGCCAGCAGCTTAGGCCTGGGTTTTCTTGGACAGTTGGATGGAGGCTACACCTTC.